This T cell receptor (beta chain) was retrieved from a study of T cell repertoires in cytomegalovirus infection. Overall study results and limits: Cumulative frequency (of public TCR beta family members) identified carriers of CMV plus the relevant HLA.

CDR1 and CDR2 from the germline V gene are LNHDA and SQIVND (reference sequence). This CDR3 spans 13 amino acids. Trimming pared 7 bases from V and 3 bases from J, leaving 12 bases between. MiXCR, run by TCRdb on the reads, gives a single entry per CDR3 protein. This sample yields about 450,000 distinct CDR3 sequences, of which about 33% are seen a single time; roughly an eighth belongs to the top ten. As regards this clonotype: No antigen is known for it.

This TCR was recovered from a human donor in good health (CMV status not recorded). Some clones in this sample may be carry-over from other donors' samples. Sequencing input: PBMCs. The chain recombines TRBV19 with TRBJ1-1; weak D call: TRBD1 (6 bases). In DNA, the CDR3 is TGTGCCAGTACCCCTAGGGGGTACACTGAAGCTTTCTTT. It translates to CASTPRGYTEAFF.